One sample yielded the 14 T cell receptor beta chains listed below, sequenced in a study of T-cell memory formation after mild COVID-19. One entry per CDR3 protein results from TCRdb running MiXCR on the 5' RACE reads. The data hold 210,000 or so distinct CDR3 sequences, with 10% observed a single time. Sequencing was performed on PBMCs or a T cell subset sorted from them (not recorded which). These receptors all come from a man between 18 and 29 years old who had mild COVID-19 (a few samples of this study predate the infection). Cell type and time point are not known.

In this sample, this clonotype turned up a few times. The chain links TRBV6-5 to TRBJ2-3, with D possibly being TRBD1 (6 bases). CDR1 and CDR2 from the germline V gene are MNHEY and SVGAGI. The CDR3 spans 16 residues. Trimming took 2 bases from V and 4 from J, leaving 16 bases between them. This CDR3 reads CASSYAWAGVADTQYF. The CDR3 DNA reads TGTGCCAGCAGTTACGCCTGGGCAGGGGTTGCAGATACGCAGTATTTT.

This clonotype has only a few counts. The V and J genes are TRBV6-5 and TRBJ1-1, with D tentatively TRBD1 (5 bases). The CDR3 length is 13 residues. V shed 0 bases and J shed 8 bases, with 10 bases lying between them. Per the germline V gene, CDR1 is MNHEY and CDR2 is SVGAGI. CDR3 coding DNA: TGTGCCAGCAGTTACTCCGTGGGGGTGGAAGCTTTCTTT. Translated, it gives CASSYSVGVEAFF.

This rearrangement joins TRBV6-2 or TRBV6-3 to TRBJ2-7; no firm D call. Trimming removed 2 bases at V and 3 bases at J, with 11 bases between. The CDR3 consists of 14 residues. Germline CDR1 reads MNHEY; CDR2 reads SVGEGT. The CDR3 loop reads CASSYNDIIYEQYF. DNA of the CDR3: TGTGCCAGCAGTTACAATGACATCATCTACGAGCAGTACTTC.

The sample holds a few counts of this clonotype. The rearrangement uses TRBV5-1 and TRBJ1-1; 8 bases are shared with TRBD1. The CDR3 runs to 15 residues. Germline values: CDR1 SGHRS, CDR2 YFSETQ. The trim removed 4 bases at V and 7 bases at J, leaving 12 bases unmatched. Here the CDR3 DNA reads TGCGCCAGCAGCCCCGGACAGGGACGAGGGAATGAAGCTTTCTTT. It is translated as CASSPGQGRGNEAFF. Full variable domain (outside the CDR3, taken from reference TRBV5-1 and TRBJ1-1): KAGVTQTPRYLIKTRGQQVTLSCSPISGHRSVSWYQQTPGQGLQFLFEYFSETQRNKGNFPGRFSGRQFSNSRSEMNVSTLELGDSALYLCASSPGQGRGNEAFFGQGTRLTVV.

J is TRBJ2-7 and V is TRBV6-1; maybe TRBD2 (6 bases). The ends were cut back, 8 bases at V and 7 bases at J, with 15 bases in the middle. From germline, CDR1 is MNHNS and CDR2 SASEGT. This CDR3 spans 12 amino acids. The CDR3 sequence: CASRDWAKEQYF. CDR3 in DNA: TGTGCCAGCCGGGACTGGGCTAAGGAGCAGTACTTC.

The chain is built from TRBV7-2 and TRBJ2-5; TRBD1 matches at 7 bases. Germline CDR1 and CDR2: SGHTA and FQGNSA. The trim removed 2 bases at V and 5 bases at J, leaving 2 bases unmatched. The CDR3 has 13 amino acids. The CDR3 loop reads CASSLNRGETQYF. In nucleotides, the CDR3 is TGTGCCAGCAGCTTAAACAGGGGCGAGACCCAGTACTTC.

In its sample, this clonotype was seen a few times. The V call is TRBV7-9, the J call TRBJ2-2, with D possibly being TRBD2 (5 bases). The CDR3 has 17 amino acids. The ends were cut back, 1 base at V and 5 bases at J, with 17 bases in the middle. The V gene's germline CDR1 is SEHNR and CDR2 FQNEAQ (reference sequence). The CDR3 loop reads CASSLVTGYLSTGELFF. For the CDR3, the DNA is TGTGCCAGCAGCTTAGTGACGGGATACCTAAGTACCGGGGAGCTGTTTTTT. Full variable domain (outside the CDR3, taken from reference TRBV7-9 and TRBJ2-2): DTGVSQNPRHKITKRGQNVTFRCDPISEHNRLYWYRQTLGQGPEFLTYFQNEAQLEKSRLLSDRFSAERPKGSFSTLEIQRTEQGDSAMYLCASSLVTGYLSTGELFFGEGSRLTVL.

The chain has TRBV12-3 or TRBV12-4 and TRBJ2-2; no firm D call. V was clipped by 0 bases and J by 6 bases, with 8 bases between them. The CDR3 is 14 residues long. CDR3 nucleotide sequence: TGTGCCAGCAGTTTAGCGCGGTGGTCCGGGGAGCTGTTTTTT. This gives the protein CASSLARWSGELFF.

V is TRBV6-5 and J is TRBJ2-1; no clear D. V was shortened by 0 bases and J by 10 bases, with 10 bases between the two germline ends. The CDR3 is 13 amino acids. Germline lookup yields CDR1 MNHEY and CDR2 SVGAGI. CDR3 bases: TGTGCCAGCAGTTACTCTCGGCAGGCCGAGCAGTTCTTC. This translates into CASSYSRQAEQFF.

This clonotype has a handful of counts. The gene calls are TRBV4-3 and TRBJ2-7; D is unresolved. Trimming shortened V by 1 base and J by 4 bases, and 17 bases separated the two germline ends. Germline V gene lookup returns CDR1 LGHNA and CDR2 YSLEER. The CDR3 length is 16 residues. DNA of the CDR3: TGCGCCAGCAGCCAAGGTCGCAGCGTCAAAAGTTACGAGCAGTACTTC. Its protein product is CASSQGRSVKSYEQYF.

This clonotype was recorded many times. The rearrangement links TRBV7-2 to TRBJ1-1; D remains unclear. The V and J ends lost 2 bases and 0 bases respectively, with 7 bases between them. The length of the CDR3 is 14 residues. Germline CDR1 reads SGHTA; CDR2 reads FQGNSA. The CDR3 DNA reads TGTGCCAGCAGCTTACAGGTACTGAACACTGAAGCTTTCTTT. Its protein is CASSLQVLNTEAFF.

V usage is TRBV15 and J usage is TRBJ1-1; D perhaps matches TRBD1 (5 bases). CDR3 length: 15 residues. Germline V gene lookup returns CDR1 LNHNV and CDR2 YYDKDF (reference sequence). Between the trimmed V and J ends, which lost 7 bases and 6 bases, there was a span of 21 bases. This CDR3 reads CATNGESGGIAEAFF. The CDR3 DNA follows: TGTGCCACCAACGGTGAATCCGGGGGGATCGCTGAAGCTTTCTTT.

The V gene is TRBV7-2, the J gene TRBJ2-1, with 8 bases matching TRBD1. The CDR3 contains 17 residues. Per germline, CDR1 SGHTA and CDR2 FQGNSA. The junction had 16 bases not matched to a gene; V was cut back by 5 bases and J by 7 bases. CDR3 DNA sequence: TGTGCCAGCAGCCTGACAGGGGCCATAGTATCCCGTAATGAGCAGTTCTTC. Translated, it gives CASSLTGAIVSRNEQFF.

This clonotype came up a few times. The chain combines TRBV7-2 with TRBJ1-5, with a weak D call TRBD1 (5 bases). Trimming stripped 3 bases from V and 7 bases from J, with 13 bases between. CDR3 length: 14 residues. Germline CDR1 reads SGHTA; CDR2 reads FQGNSA. The CDR3 bases are TGTGCCAGCAGCTTGTCAGGGAGAGGACAGCCCCAGCATTTT. Amino acids: CASSLSGRGQPQHF.